The clone carrying this TCR beta chain was seen just once. The data originate from a study of blood T cell repertoires in COVID-19. Overall study context: Specimens from acute and convalescent COVID-19 originated in the United States, Italy and Spain.

The CDR3 extends over 14 amino acids. In germline, CDR1 is SGDLS, CDR2 YYNGEE. V was trimmed by 2 bases and J by 6 bases, leaving 14 bases between them. Sequencing used immunoSEQ multiplex PCR; TCRdb keeps in-frame clones, though not all of them. This repertoire shows 130,000 to 150,000 clones, 75% to 90% found once; its top ten account for approximately 8%. Enrolment of Seattle patients took place during active infection, and they were followed longitudinally. The sequencing input was peripheral blood. The clonotype comes from a woman aged 60 to 75 with COVID-19, enrolled during active disease. The J gene is TRBJ1-1, the V gene TRBV9; D is perhaps TRBD1 (6 bases). CDR3 protein: CASSVSGTSSEAFF. CDR3 nucleotide sequence: TGTGCCAGCAGCGTCTCCGGGACATCTTCTGAAGCTTTCTTT.